These T cell receptor beta chains were read from a single sample in a study of cytomegalovirus exposure and HLA in healthy donors. Libraries were prepared by immunoSEQ multiplex PCR; TCRdb keeps only in-frame clonotypes and omits some of them. The table shows 110,000 or so clones, with about two thirds occurring only once. The sample taken for sequencing was PBMCs. The receptors stem from a woman aged 70-85 years in good health and CMV-seropositive. CDR3s include the opening cysteine and the closing phenylalanine or tryptophan.

V: TRBV21-1; CDR3: CASSTNPQQGEGTDTQYF
V: TRBV6-5; CDR3: CASKKTGLTEAFF
V: TRBV12-1; CDR3: CASSSRDRRTEQYF
V: TRBV6-1; CDR3: CASSVTGSYEQYF
V: TRBV6-6; CDR3: CASSYSAGGSDEQYF
V: TRBV7-2; CDR3: CASSSGQGPYGYTF
V: TRBV4-3; CDR3: CASSQAWGGGRDGYTF
V: TRBV5-6; CDR3: CASSFRRAGGSYEQYF
V: TRBV4-1; CDR3: CASSLGRGGAYNEQFF
V: TRBV5-6; CDR3: CASSYDRDGYTF
V: TRBV18; CDR3: CASSQGTGETEAFF
V: TRBV27; CDR3: CASSLAAGGRELGGTQYF
V: TRBV15; CDR3: CATSRGTGRNQPQHF
V: TRBV19; CDR3: CASTAMMGQAAFF
V: TRBV6-6; CDR3: CASSYSGYMNTEAFF
V: TRBV28; CDR3: CASTLTGANQPQHF
V: TRBV27; CDR3: CASSPIGQGPYGYTF
V: TRBV7-3; CDR3: CASSLNFAFTDTQYF
V: TRBV5-1; CDR3: CASSLAGTDYSPLHF
V: TRBV18; CDR3: CASSPLAGDTEAFF
V: TRBV30; CDR3: CAWNMGLYEQYF
V: TRBV10-3; CDR3: CAIGDSVTNYGYTF
V: TRBV10-1; CDR3: CASSESQGGKNIQYF
V: TRBV2; CDR3: CASSGQGTNEKLFF
V: TRBV7-2; CDR3: CASSLEDLAITGELFF
V: TRBV27; CDR3: CASSPDRIYGYTF